The sequence of this T cell receptor (beta chain) was determined in a study of early T cells in non-severe SARS-CoV-2 infection. TCRdb re-analysed the 5' RACE reads in MiXCR, keeping a single row per CDR3 protein. This repertoire shows 70,000 to 85,000 distinct CDR3 sequences, 9% to 15% found once; its top ten account for over 6.5%. The CDR3 is made up of 13 amino acids. CDR1 is SGHRS, CDR2 YFSETQ, per germline. V was shortened by 4 bases and J by 3 bases, with 7 bases between the two germline ends. This receptor was taken from an adult who was a healthcare worker with PCR-confirmed SARS-CoV-2 infection or an uninfected control (not recorded which). This chain joins TRBV5-1 and TRBJ1-4, with D hard to call. Sample: whole blood. CDR3 DNA sequence: TGCGCCAGCAGCCCGTTGCCTAATGAAAAACTGTTTTTT. Its translation: CASSPLPNEKLFF.